A single sample gave rise to the 7 T cell receptor beta chains below, sequenced in a study of cytomegalovirus exposure and HLA in healthy donors. Vbeta (60) and Jbeta (13) primers were used in the PCR. The method was immunoSEQ multiplex PCR; TCRdb's version includes in-frame clones alone and lacks a portion of them. This table has more than 200,000 clones, approximately 70% appearing once. Sequencing was carried out using PBMCs. The receptor source for this set is a man in his forties in good health and CMV-seropositive.

This clone was counted a single time. The V gene is TRBV2, the J gene TRBJ2-5; weak D call: TRBD1 (5 bases). The CDR3 has 16 amino acids. Germline lookup yields CDR1 SNHLY and CDR2 FYNNEI. The V gene lost 1 base and the J gene lost 1 base, with 13 bases spanning the gap. The DNA of the CDR3 is TGTGCCAGCAGTGAAGTAGGGGAAGGGATCCAAGAGACCCAGTACTTC. Translation gives CASSEVGEGIQETQYF. Drawing the rest from reference TRBV2 and TRBJ2-5, the complete variable domain is EPEVTQTPSHQVTQMGQEVILRCVPISNHLYFYWYRQILGQKVEFLVSFYNNEISEKSEIFDDQFSVERPDGSNFTLKIRSTKLEDSAMYFCASSEVGEGIQETQYFGPGTRLLVL.

This chain uses TRBV7-9 with TRBJ1-2, with D possibly being TRBD1 (5 bases). Germline V lookup: CDR1 SEHNR, CDR2 FQNEAQ (reference sequence). Trimming left V 2 bases short and J 2 bases short, with 9 bases between. There are 14 residues in the CDR3. CDR3 nucleotide sequence: TGTGCCAGCAGCTTATCGGGGGTGAACTATGGCTACACCTTC. It is translated as CASSLSGVNYGYTF.

This sequence joins TRBV19 and TRBJ2-5; possible D gene TRBD1, 5 bases. V was trimmed by 4 bases and J by 2 bases, leaving 32 bases between them. Germline V gene lookup returns CDR1 LNHDA and CDR2 SQIVND (reference sequence). The CDR3 has 21 amino acids. The CDR3 sequence is CASSNVLKLSDSLMGQETQYF. CDR3 nucleotides: TGTGCCAGTAGTAATGTCCTGAAACTATCAGACAGCCTTATGGGACAAGAGACCCAGTACTTC.

The CDR3 coding sequence is TGTGCCAGCAGCCTAGGGTCAGGGGCGAACACCGGGGAGCTGTTTTTT. Translated, it gives CASSLGSGANTGELFF. The rearrangement uses TRBV5-4 and TRBJ2-2; D is possibly TRBD1 (6 bases). CDR1 is SGHNT and CDR2 is YYREEE in the germline V gene (reference sequence). The V end was cut by 4 bases, the J end by 0 bases, with 13 bases between. CDR3 size: 16 residues. The full variable domain, its missing parts supplied by reference TRBV5-4 and TRBJ2-2, is ETGVTQSPTHLIKTRGQQVTLRCSSQSGHNTVSWYQQALGQGPQFIFQYYREEENGRGNFPPRFSGLQFPNYSSELNVNALELDDSALYLCASSLGSGANTGELFFGEGSRLTVL.

The genes are TRBV10-3 and TRBJ1-1; D unresolved. The CDR3 is 12 residues long. CDR1 and CDR2 from the germline V gene are ENHRY and SYGVKD. Between the trimmed V and J ends, which lost 0 bases and 8 bases, there was a span of 7 bases. In DNA, the CDR3 is TGTGCCATCAGTGAGTCGACTATAGAAGCTTTCTTT. Its protein is CAISESTIEAFF.

The rearrangement uses TRBV27 and TRBJ2-7; a weak D match, TRBD2 (5 bases). Germline assignment: CDR1 MNHEY and CDR2 SMNVEV (reference sequence). Trimming cost V 5 bases and J 2 bases, with 13 bases left between them. The CDR3 has 14 residues. CDR3 region: CASSPGVPPYEQYF. The CDR3 DNA sequence: TGTGCCAGCAGTCCCGGGGTCCCCCCCTACGAGCAGTACTTC.

The V gene is TRBV27, the J gene TRBJ2-1; tentatively, D is TRBD2 (6 bases). V was pared by 8 bases and J by 9 bases, with 11 bases between. CDR1 and CDR2 from the germline V gene are MNHEY and SMNVEV (reference sequence). This CDR3 has 11 amino acids. The CDR3 sequence: CASGHGGEQFF. Here the CDR3 DNA reads TGTGCCAGCGGCCACGGGGGTGAGCAGTTCTTC.